The present entry profiles one TCR beta chain with its context. Its antigen remains unknown. Germline V gene sequence: CDR1 GTSNPN, CDR2 SVGIG (reference sequence). The V segment lost 0 bases and the J segment 8 bases; nucleotides outside the gene matches: 6. CDR3 length: 14 residues. The data stem from a study of T cell responses to AZD1222 COVID-19 vaccine. Study results and limitations: Reports indicate that nearly half of spike-specific TCRs are directed at unmutated variant regions.

Clones were read by immunoSEQ multiplex PCR, and TCRdb kept only the in-frame ones, dropping some. The sample has roughly 130,000 clones; more than 90% are singletons. This rearrangement joins TRBV30 to TRBJ1-2; 10 bases line up with TRBD1. The source material was peripheral blood, sampled 28 days after the second AZD1222 dose. This receptor was identified in an adult who received the AZD1222 COVID-19 vaccine. The CDR3 protein is CAWSVRGTGAGYTF. The CDR3 DNA sequence: TGTGCCTGGAGTGTTCGCGGGACAGGGGCCGGCTACACCTTC.